These T cell receptor beta chains were read from a single sample in a study of shared clonotypes between healthy human individuals. Measured with immunoSEQ multiplex PCR; TCRdb has only the in-frame clones, and not every one. The table records approximately 1.5 million clones, 98% to 99% of them present only once. Sequencing was carried out using naive CD4+ T cells sorted from blood. The receptors stem from a man between 25 and 39 years old in good health. CDR3s include the opening cysteine and the closing phenylalanine or tryptophan. Fields, in order: J gene, D gene, V gene, clone size, CDR3 DNA, CDR3 protein. A D gene is named only where the DNA matches it firmly. A row's size may be missing; if present it is once, few, many or a size class.

J gene: TRBJ1-2
D gene: TRBD1
V gene: TRBV6-1
clone size: .
CDR3 DNA: TGTGCCAGCAGCGGGACAGGGGGTTCCTATGGCTACACCTTC
CDR3 protein: CASSGTGGSYGYTF

J gene: TRBJ2-3
D gene: .
V gene: TRBV13
clone size: once
CDR3 DNA: TGTGCCAGCAGTTCCGGGGGCCCAGATACGCAGTATTTT
CDR3 protein: CASSSGGPDTQYF

J gene: TRBJ1-1
D gene: .
V gene: TRBV18
clone size: .
CDR3 DNA: TGTGCCAGCTCACCACTAGGGGAGGCCACTGAAGCTTTCTTT
CDR3 protein: CASSPLGEATEAFF

J gene: TRBJ2-1
D gene: TRBD1
V gene: TRBV28
clone size: .
CDR3 DNA: TGTGCCAGCAGTTTACCTCGTCGGGACAGGTTTCCTTTGCTGTTCTTC
CDR3 protein: CASSLPRRDRFPLLFF

J gene: TRBJ1-4
D gene: .
V gene: TRBV6-6
clone size: .
CDR3 DNA: TGTGCCAGCAGACCCGGGGTCGAAAAACTGTTTTTT
CDR3 protein: CASRPGVEKLFF

J gene: TRBJ2-2
D gene: .
V gene: TRBV18
clone size: .
CDR3 DNA: TGTGCCAGCTCAAAACTCGGACAGACCACCGGGGAGCTGTTTTTT
CDR3 protein: CASSKLGQTTGELFF

J gene: TRBJ2-2
D gene: .
V gene: TRBV5-5
clone size: .
CDR3 DNA: TGTGCCAGCAGCCTCCTCCGGCCCACGGGGGCGAACACCGGGGAGCTGTTTTTT
CDR3 protein: CASSLLRPTGANTGELFF

J gene: TRBJ2-3
D gene: TRBD2
V gene: TRBV5-4
clone size: .
CDR3 DNA: TGTGCCAGCAGCCCGGCGCCTAGCGGGAGGGAAGTGGAGACAGATACGCAGTATTTT
CDR3 protein: CASSPAPSGREVETDTQYF

J gene: TRBJ2-7
D gene: TRBD1
V gene: TRBV18
clone size: .
CDR3 DNA: TGTGCCAGCTCACCAGGGACAGGTTTTACCTCCTACGAGCAGTACTTC
CDR3 protein: CASSPGTGFTSYEQYF

J gene: TRBJ2-1
D gene: .
V gene: TRBV12-5
clone size: .
CDR3 DNA: TGTGCTAGTGGTTTAAGCGGCTTTAGCTCCTACAATGAGCAGTTCTTC
CDR3 protein: CASGLSGFSSYNEQFF

J gene: TRBJ2-7
D gene: .
V gene: TRBV14
clone size: once
CDR3 DNA: TGTGCCAGCAGCCATCGCGCTTCTAGCTCCTACGAGCAGTACTTC
CDR3 protein: CASSHRASSSYEQYF

J gene: TRBJ2-1
D gene: .
V gene: TRBV12-5
clone size: .
CDR3 DNA: TGTGCTAGTGGTTTGGTACCTCTAGACAATGAGCAGTTCTTC
CDR3 protein: CASGLVPLDNEQFF

J gene: TRBJ2-3
D gene: .
V gene: TRBV6-4
clone size: once
CDR3 DNA: TGTGCCAGCAGTCCAACTAGTTTGGATACGCAGTATTTT
CDR3 protein: CASSPTSLDTQYF

J gene: TRBJ2-2
D gene: .
V gene: TRBV2
clone size: .
CDR3 DNA: TGTGCCACCAAATTGCAGGGTGCCGGGGAGCTGTTTTTT
CDR3 protein: CATKLQGAGELFF

J gene: TRBJ2-1
D gene: TRBD2
V gene: TRBV6-4
clone size: .
CDR3 DNA: TGTGCCAGCAGTCCCCAGATTAGCGGGAGCTCCTACAATGAGCAGTTCTTC
CDR3 protein: CASSPQISGSSYNEQFF

J gene: TRBJ2-5
D gene: TRBD2
V gene: TRBV28
clone size: .
CDR3 DNA: TGTGCCAGCAGTAGGAGCGGGGGTCGCTACCGGGAGACCCAGTACTTC
CDR3 protein: CASSRSGGRYRETQYF

J gene: TRBJ2-2
D gene: .
V gene: TRBV4-3
clone size: .
CDR3 DNA: TGCGCCAGCAGCCAAGATCTAGCGCCCGGGGAGCTGTTTTTT
CDR3 protein: CASSQDLAPGELFF

J gene: TRBJ2-7
D gene: .
V gene: TRBV6-5
clone size: .
CDR3 DNA: TGTGCCAGCAGTCAGGTGGGTCTGGGCTTCCTTGAGCAGTACTTC
CDR3 protein: CASSQVGLGFLEQYF

J gene: TRBJ2-5
D gene: .
V gene: TRBV7-2
clone size: once
CDR3 DNA: TGTGCCAGCAGCAGGAGGGCCCATGAGACCCAGTACTTC
CDR3 protein: CASSRRAHETQYF

J gene: TRBJ1-2
D gene: .
V gene: TRBV4-1
clone size: .
CDR3 DNA: TGCGCCAGCAGCCAAGAGGGGGCGCTCTATGGCTACACCTTC
CDR3 protein: CASSQEGALYGYTF

J gene: TRBJ2-2
D gene: .
V gene: TRBV15
clone size: .
CDR3 DNA: TGTGCCACCAGCAGAGATAGGGACGGTCCGGGCGGGGAGCTGTTTTTT
CDR3 protein: CATSRDRDGPGGELFF

J gene: TRBJ2-7
D gene: .
V gene: TRBV5-8
clone size: once
CDR3 DNA: TGTGCCAGCAGCTTGGGAGGCGTCGCGGGTTCCTACGAGCAGTACTTC
CDR3 protein: CASSLGGVAGSYEQYF

J gene: TRBJ1-1
D gene: TRBD1
V gene: TRBV15
clone size: .
CDR3 DNA: TGTGCCACCAGCAGAGACAGGGGGGTGTCCACTGAAGCTTTCTTT
CDR3 protein: CATSRDRGVSTEAFF

J gene: TRBJ2-2
D gene: .
V gene: TRBV5-1
clone size: .
CDR3 DNA: TGCGCCAGCAGCCCGACCCCAGGGGGGCGCACCGGGGAGCTGTTTTTT
CDR3 protein: CASSPTPGGRTGELFF

J gene: TRBJ2-5
D gene: .
V gene: TRBV15
clone size: .
CDR3 DNA: TGTGCCACCAGCAGAGGGACCCAAGAGACCCAGTACTTC
CDR3 protein: CATSRGTQETQYF

J gene: TRBJ1-2
D gene: .
V gene: TRBV7-8
clone size: .
CDR3 DNA: TGTGCCAGCAGCCTCGAGCGTGGTGGCTACACCTTC
CDR3 protein: CASSLERGGYTF

J gene: TRBJ2-1
D gene: TRBD1
V gene: TRBV9
clone size: .
CDR3 DNA: TGTGCCAGCAGCGCCGGGACAGGGGAAAAGAATGAGCAGTTCTTC
CDR3 protein: CASSAGTGEKNEQFF

J gene: TRBJ2-7
D gene: TRBD2
V gene: TRBV15
clone size: .
CDR3 DNA: TGTGCCACCAGCAGAGGGGCTAGCGGGAGTTACGAGCAGTACTTC
CDR3 protein: CATSRGASGSYEQYF

J gene: TRBJ2-3
D gene: TRBD2
V gene: TRBV7-8
clone size: .
CDR3 DNA: TGTGCCAGCAGCTTAAGAGGACTAGCGGGTATCACTAACACAGATACGCAGTATTTT
CDR3 protein: CASSLRGLAGITNTDTQYF

J gene: TRBJ1-1
D gene: .
V gene: TRBV28
clone size: .
CDR3 DNA: TGTGCCAGCGTCGGGGACACTGAAGCTTTCTTT
CDR3 protein: CASVGDTEAFF

J gene: TRBJ2-7
D gene: .
V gene: TRBV27
clone size: .
CDR3 DNA: TGTGCCAGCAGTTTATCCAGTTTCTACGAGCAGTACTTC
CDR3 protein: CASSLSSFYEQYF

J gene: TRBJ2-1
D gene: .
V gene: TRBV29-1
clone size: once
CDR3 DNA: TGCAGCGTTGAAGATACGGGTCCAGGGCAGTTCTTC
CDR3 protein: CSVEDTGPGQFF

J gene: TRBJ1-1
D gene: .
V gene: TRBV5-1
clone size: .
CDR3 DNA: TGCGCCAGCAGCTTGGAAGCAGCGGCCCCTGAAGCTTTCTTT
CDR3 protein: CASSLEAAAPEAFF

J gene: TRBJ1-2
D gene: .
V gene: TRBV18
clone size: .
CDR3 DNA: TGTGCCAGCTCACTCAAGGCCAGCTATGGCTACACCTTC
CDR3 protein: CASSLKASYGYTF

J gene: TRBJ1-1
D gene: TRBD1
V gene: TRBV27
clone size: .
CDR3 DNA: TGTGCCAGCAGGACGACCAGGGGGTCCACTGAAGCTTTCTTT
CDR3 protein: CASRTTRGSTEAFF

J gene: TRBJ2-7
D gene: TRBD2
V gene: TRBV7-9
clone size: .
CDR3 DNA: TGTGCCAGCAGCCAGGGGACTAGCGGGAGTAATGACGAGCAGTACTTC
CDR3 protein: CASSQGTSGSNDEQYF

J gene: TRBJ1-2
D gene: .
V gene: TRBV18
clone size: .
CDR3 DNA: TGTGCCAGCTCCCGCGGCATGGGGGATTATGGCTACACCTTC
CDR3 protein: CASSRGMGDYGYTF

J gene: TRBJ2-5
D gene: .
V gene: TRBV11-1
clone size: .
CDR3 DNA: TGTGCCAGCAGCTTAGCGTCCCGTGGAGGGTCCCAAGAGACCCAGTACTTC
CDR3 protein: CASSLASRGGSQETQYF

J gene: TRBJ2-1
D gene: TRBD2
V gene: TRBV5-5
clone size: .
CDR3 DNA: TGTGCCAGCAGCCCCTTAGCGGGAGGGCCGGGATACAATGAGCAGTTCTTC
CDR3 protein: CASSPLAGGPGYNEQFF

J gene: TRBJ1-5
D gene: .
V gene: TRBV5-8
clone size: .
CDR3 DNA: TGTGCCAGCAGTCCACTACAGGGAGATAGTCAGCCCCAGCATTTT
CDR3 protein: CASSPLQGDSQPQHF

J gene: TRBJ2-7
D gene: TRBD1
V gene: TRBV15
clone size: once
CDR3 DNA: TGTGCCACCAGCAGAGATCTCTTGGGGCAGGGGGCTGACGAGCAGTACTTC
CDR3 protein: CATSRDLLGQGADEQYF

J gene: TRBJ1-4
D gene: .
V gene: TRBV27
clone size: .
CDR3 DNA: TGTGCCAGCAGCTCAAGCCCGCAGGGTGGACATGAAAAACTGTTTTTT
CDR3 protein: CASSSSPQGGHEKLFF